Sequencing of this TCR beta chain was carried out in a study of blood T cell repertoires in COVID-19. The method was immunoSEQ multiplex PCR; TCRdb's version includes in-frame clones alone and lacks a portion of them. The sample contains about 72,000 clones, approximately 90% of which appear only once. CDR3 length: 23 residues. Germline-derived CDR1 and CDR2 are LNHNV and YYDKDF (reference sequence). V dropped 1 base and J dropped 5; count of bases not matched to a gene: 24. Sequencing was done on a sample of peripheral blood. The source is a woman in her sixties or seventies with active COVID-19. This chain links TRBV15 with TRBJ2-5; 14 nucleotides line up with TRBD2. The CDR3 loop is CATSRALAGEGTSGSRARETQYF. The DNA for the CDR3 is TGTGCCACCAGCAGAGCTTTGGCCGGGGAAGGGACTAGCGGGAGTAGGGCCCGGGAGACCCAGTACTTC.